One sample yielded the 13 T cell receptor beta chains listed below, sequenced in a study of T cell repertoires in cytomegalovirus infection (dated by TCRdb to between 2018 and 2021). This sample was sequenced with an Illumina HiSeq 1500. TCRdb's own reprocessing of the public reads used fastp at Q25 and MiXCR and kept productive beta chains. Every entry covers one CDR3 protein and lists the most common genes and DNA from its rows. This sample comprises 150,000 to 200,000 distinct CDR3 sequences, about 18% of them detected only once. 20% to 25% of the sample belongs to the ten largest clones. Material: CD8+ T cells from PBMCs. The receptors stem from a human donor in good health (CMV status not recorded). Some clones in this sample may be carry-over from other donors' samples.

This clonotype was counted only a few times. The chain uses TRBV29-1 and TRBJ1-1; 8 positions match TRBD1. This CDR3 comprises 13 residues. Unmatched junction bases numbered 4, after V lost 6 bases and J lost 1 base. Germline lookup yields CDR1 SQVTM and CDR2 ANQGSEA. Here the CDR3 reads CSVTGTGNTEAFF. CDR3 nucleotides: TGCAGCGTCACCGGGACAGGGAACACTGAAGCTTTCTTT.

This clonotype was found many times. The chain couples TRBV7-2 to TRBJ1-5; D may be TRBD1 (6 bases). Looked up from germline, CDR1 is SGHTA and CDR2 is FQGNSA. With 5 bases removed from V and 0 bases from J, the gap between germline ends came to 14 bases. The CDR3 is 16 amino acids. The CDR3 sequence: CASSLNRDYSNQPQHF. Written as DNA, the CDR3 is TGTGCCAGCAGCCTAAACAGGGATTATAGCAATCAGCCCCAGCATTTT. Supplemented by reference TRBV7-2 and TRBJ1-5, the full variable domain reads GAGVSQSPSNKVTEKGKDVELRCDPISGHTALYWYRQSLGQGLEFLIYFQGNSAPDKSGLPSDRFSAERTGGSVSTLTIQRTQQEDSAVYLCASSLNRDYSNQPQHFGDGTRLSIL.

This clonotype was picked up a small number of times. The J gene is TRBJ2-3, the V gene TRBV7-8; 7 positions agree with TRBD1. The CDR3 contains 14 residues. CDR1 and CDR2 (germline): SGHVS, FQNEAQ. V shed 5 bases and J 4 bases; nucleotides not matched to a gene: 6. The CDR3 sequence: CASSARTGADTQYF. The CDR3 DNA follows: TGTGCCAGCAGCGCCCGGACAGGAGCAGATACGCAGTATTTT. Drawing the rest from reference TRBV7-8 and TRBJ2-3, the complete variable domain is GAGVSQSPRYKVAKRGQDVALRCDPISGHVSLFWYQQALGQGPEFLTYFQNEAQLDKSGLPSDRFFAERPEGSVSTLKIQRTQQEDSAVYLCASSARTGADTQYFGPGTRLTVL.

The table lists this clonotype with a few counts. The V gene is TRBV30, the J gene TRBJ1-6; D gene ambiguous. The CDR3 extends over 12 amino acids. Germline V gene sequence: CDR1 GTSNPN, CDR2 SVGIG (reference sequence). V was clipped by 6 bases and J by 8 bases, with 11 bases between them. CDR3 bases: TGTGCCTGCCGGGAAAGGGATTCACCCCTCCACTTT. Amino acid sequence: CACRERDSPLHF.

DNA for the CDR3: TGCAGTGCCCGAACGAACAGGGCTGCCAATCAGCCCCAGCATTTT. Translating it yields CSARTNRAANQPQHF. The rearrangement links TRBV20-1 to TRBJ1-5, with D possibly TRBD1 on 6 matching bases. CDR1 is DFQATT, CDR2 SNEGSKA, per germline (reference sequence). The V and J ends lost 6 bases and 3 bases respectively, with 18 bases between them. CDR3 length: 15 amino acids.

The chain couples TRBV6-2 or TRBV6-3 to TRBJ2-6, with D possibly matching TRBD1 (6 bases). Trimming took 7 bases from V and 4 from J, leaving 17 bases between them. Per germline, CDR1 MNHEY and CDR2 SVGEGT. This CDR3 region has 16 residues. This chain's CDR3 is CASIGGHHNGANVLTF. Here the CDR3 DNA reads TGTGCCAGCATAGGGGGACACCACAACGGGGCCAACGTCCTGACTTTC.

The sample holds a few counts of this clonotype. This CDR3 is CASSSPGPPNTEAFF. In nucleotides, the CDR3 is TGTGCCAGCAGCTCACCGGGGCCACCGAACACTGAAGCTTTCTTT. This sequence joins TRBV7-9 and TRBJ1-1; D possibly corresponds to TRBD1 (5 bases). The CDR3 has 15 residues. Germline V gene sequence: CDR1 SEHNR, CDR2 FQNEAQ (reference sequence). The germline V and J ends were trimmed by 4 bases and 1 base, with 13 bases remaining between them.

This chain connects TRBV6-6 to TRBJ1-3; D is perhaps TRBD1 (5 bases). This CDR3 spans 16 amino acids. Germline CDR1 and CDR2: MNHNY and SVGAGI (reference sequence). V shed 2 bases and J shed 3 bases, with 14 bases lying between them. The CDR3 nucleotides are TGTGCCAGCAGTTACCCCGGGACGTTTTATGGAAACACCATATATTTT. Translation gives CASSYPGTFYGNTIYF.

This clonotype was seen only a few times. V and J are TRBV4-2 and TRBJ2-7; 8 nucleotides align to TRBD1. The CDR3 length is 14 residues. Germline loops: CDR1 LGHNA, CDR2 YNFKEQ. With V trimmed by 4 bases and J by 6 bases, 8 bases remained unmatched. Here the CDR3 DNA reads TGTGCCAGCAGCCTAAGCAGGGGGCGCTCCGAGCAGTACTTC. Translated, it gives CASSLSRGRSEQYF.

The chain carries TRBV12-3 or TRBV12-4 and TRBJ2-4; unclear D gene. The CDR3 consists of 17 residues. The ends were cut back, 7 bases at V and 3 bases at J, with 22 bases in the middle. The CDR3 DNA reads as TGTGCCAGCACTCCTACACCGGATGGGGTGGACAAAAACATTCAGTACTTC. Translation gives CASTPTPDGVDKNIQYF.

This CDR3 is CASSAGVSGYTF. DNA for the CDR3: TGTGCCAGCAGCGCAGGGGTAAGTGGCTACACCTTC. This chain links TRBV25-1 with TRBJ1-2, with D possibly matching TRBD1 (6 bases). Germline loops: CDR1 MGHDK, CDR2 SYGVNS. There are 12 residues in the CDR3. V lost 6 bases and J 7 bases, leaving 12 bases between the germline ends.

This clonotype was seen a few times. The genes are TRBV7-2 and TRBJ1-2; D gene ambiguous. CDR1 is SGHTA, CDR2 FQGNSA, per germline. The CDR3 spans 16 residues. V gave up 1 base and J gave up 4 bases, with 16 bases separating them. The CDR3 DNA is TGTGCCAGCAGCTTAGGAACCTCAGACACCGTCTATGGCTACACCTTC. It yields the protein CASSLGTSDTVYGYTF.

This clonotype was observed a few times. V gene TRBV7-9 combines with J gene TRBJ2-1; 11 bases match TRBD2. The length of the CDR3 is 15 residues. Germline CDR1 reads SEHNR; CDR2 reads FQNEAQ (reference sequence). V shed 3 bases, J shed 4 bases, and the junction held 2 bases outside the gene matches. The CDR3: CASSFSGGVYNEQFF. In nucleotides, the CDR3 is TGTGCCAGCAGCTTTAGCGGGGGGGTATACAATGAGCAGTTCTTC.